Listed below are T cell receptor beta chains from one sample, sequenced in a study of metastatic and nonmetastatic thyroid tumors. Through MiXCR, TCRdb re-clonotyped the PCR reads. The sample lists approximately 13,000 clones; about 33% were seen once. The sample consisted of tumor tissue. These receptor sequences come from a male donor with papillary thyroid cancer or a benign thyroid nodule (not recorded which). Some clones in this sample may be carry-over from other donors' samples. CDR3s include the opening cysteine and the closing phenylalanine or tryptophan. The order of the fields is CDR3 length, clone size, J gene, V gene, CDR3 protein. Expanded clones are given a class, and other clones once, few, many or no size at all.

>12|once|TRBJ1-2|TRBV5-1
CASSGGGWGYTF
>13|NA|TRBJ2-1|TRBV7-9
CASSYDIHNEQFF
>13|NA|TRBJ2-7|TRBV20-1
CSAITGGPYEQYF
>11|NA|TRBJ2-2|TRBV6-2/TRBV6-3
CASSYMGELFF
>12|once|TRBJ2-5|TRBV6-2/TRBV6-3
CASMDRQETQYF
>16|NA|TRBJ2-7|TRBV5-1
CASSLDSGGPGGEQYF
>14|NA|TRBJ2-7|TRBV5-6
CASSGGAGWHEQYF
>12|few|TRBJ1-2|TRBV9
CASSSGYYGYTF
>13|NA|TRBJ2-2|TRBV20-1
CSARVPLTGELFF
>15|medium-sized|TRBJ2-3|TRBV5-4
CASSYTGPGTDTQYF
>14|NA|TRBJ2-1|TRBV20-1
CSATGYRSYNEQFF
>13|NA|TRBJ2-5|TRBV6-2/TRBV6-3
CASTRPGVETQYF
>17|medium-sized|TRBJ2-1|TRBV28
CASSNQGVLAGEGEQFF
>12|NA|TRBJ2-3|TRBV5-1
CASRTSIYTQYF
>13|NA|TRBJ2-7|TRBV2
CASSPRDFYEQYF
>16|NA|TRBJ1-2|TRBV13
CASSSGQGLSNYGYTF